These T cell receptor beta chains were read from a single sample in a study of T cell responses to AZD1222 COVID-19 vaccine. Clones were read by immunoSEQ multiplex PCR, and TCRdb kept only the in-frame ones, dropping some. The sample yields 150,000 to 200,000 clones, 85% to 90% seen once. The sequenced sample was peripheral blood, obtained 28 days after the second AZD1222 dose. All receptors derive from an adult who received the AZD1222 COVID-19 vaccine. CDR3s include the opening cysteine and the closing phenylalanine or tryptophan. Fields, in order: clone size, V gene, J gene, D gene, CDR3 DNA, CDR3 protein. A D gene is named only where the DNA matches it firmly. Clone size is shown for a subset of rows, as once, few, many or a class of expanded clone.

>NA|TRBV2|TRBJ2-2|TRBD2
TGTGCCAGCAGTTTTCTAGCGGGAGGGACCGGGGAGCTGTTTTTT
CASSFLAGGTGELFF
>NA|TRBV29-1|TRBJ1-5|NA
TGCAGCGTTGAGGTATCAGTGAATCAGCCCCAGCATTTT
CSVEVSVNQPQHF
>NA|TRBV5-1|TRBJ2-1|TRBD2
TGCGCCAGCAGCTTGGAGAGCGGGAGAACACTTGCTTTCTCCTACAATGAGCAGTTCTTC
CASSLESGRTLAFSYNEQFF
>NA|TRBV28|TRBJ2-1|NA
TGTGCCAGCAGTTTGAAACCTAGCTCCTACAATGAGCAGTTCTTC
CASSLKPSSYNEQFF
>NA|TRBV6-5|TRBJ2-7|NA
TGTGCCAGCAGTAGAAGACAGGCTACAACCTACGAGCAGTACTTC
CASSRRQATTYEQYF
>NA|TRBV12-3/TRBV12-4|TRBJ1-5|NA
TGTGCCGGGGGTACGGTCCAGCCCCAGCATTTT
CAGGTVQPQHF
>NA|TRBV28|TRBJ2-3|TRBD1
TGTGCCAGCAGCCCTGAGGGGGCGTTGGATACGCAGTATTTT
CASSPEGALDTQYF
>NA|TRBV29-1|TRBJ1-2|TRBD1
TGCAGCGTTGAGGAGCAGGGGGCGCGGGGCTACACCTTC
CSVEEQGARGYTF
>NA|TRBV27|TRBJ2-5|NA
TGTGCCAGCAGTTTGGCCTATGGGGAGACCCAGTACTTC
CASSLAYGETQYF
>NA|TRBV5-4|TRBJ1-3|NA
TGTGCCAGCGAGGAACAGGGAGGTGGAAACACCATATATTTT
CASEEQGGGNTIYF
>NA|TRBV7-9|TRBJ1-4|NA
TGTGCCAGCAGCCCCGCGGGGGTACAGACTAATGAAAAACTGTTTTTT
CASSPAGVQTNEKLFF
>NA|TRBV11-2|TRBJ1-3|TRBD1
TGTGCCAGCAGTTATACAGGGGATCAAGGAAACACCATATATTTT
CASSYTGDQGNTIYF
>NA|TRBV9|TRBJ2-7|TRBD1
TGTGCCAGCAGTCCAGGGGGACAAGTAAGCTCCTACGAGCAGTACTTC
CASSPGGQVSSYEQYF
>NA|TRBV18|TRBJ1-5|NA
TGTGCCAGCTCACCACCAGGGGGATCGGGCAATCAGCCCCAGCATTTT
CASSPPGGSGNQPQHF
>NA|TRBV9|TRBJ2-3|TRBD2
TGTGCCAGCAGCGTAGTAGCGGGAGGGTGGACAGATACGCAGTATTTT
CASSVVAGGWTDTQYF
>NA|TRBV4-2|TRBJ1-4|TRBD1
TGTGCCAGCAGCCCGGGACAGGGAGGTGAAAAACTGTTTTTT
CASSPGQGGEKLFF
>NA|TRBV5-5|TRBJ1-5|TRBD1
TGTGCCAGCAGCCCTCGACAGGGGAGTTTGCGCAATCAGCCCCAGCATTTT
CASSPRQGSLRNQPQHF
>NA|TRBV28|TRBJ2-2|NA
TGTGCCAGCAGCTACCACCTTGAGAGGGGGGCCGGGGAGCTGTTTTTT
CASSYHLERGAGELFF
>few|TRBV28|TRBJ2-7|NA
TGTGCCAGCACCATAACCGGCGGGCTCTACGAGCAGTACTTC
CASTITGGLYEQYF
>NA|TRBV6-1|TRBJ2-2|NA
TGTGCCAGCAGTGAAAGGGGGAGGGTGACCGGGGAGCTGTTTTTT
CASSERGRVTGELFF
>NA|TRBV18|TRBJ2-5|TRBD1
TGTGCCAGCTCACCAAGGGGGCGCCAGGAGACCCAGTACTTC
CASSPRGRQETQYF
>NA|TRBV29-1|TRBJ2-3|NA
TGCAGCTCCCCCCGGGGGAGTGGGGATACGCAGTATTTT
CSSPRGSGDTQYF
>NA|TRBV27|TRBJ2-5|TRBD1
TGTGCCAGCAGTTTACGGACAGGGAGGAGGGAGACCCAGTACTTC
CASSLRTGRRETQYF
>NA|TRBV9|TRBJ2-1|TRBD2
TGTGCCAGCAGCGTAGCTGGTAGCGGGAGTGAGCAGTTCTTC
CASSVAGSGSEQFF
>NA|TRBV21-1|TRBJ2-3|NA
TGTGCCAGCAGCAAAAAACCCCCACTTGGAACGCAGTATTTT
CASSKKPPLGTQYF
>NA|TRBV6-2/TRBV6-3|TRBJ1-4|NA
TGTGCCAGCAGTTACCACAAAAGGGACGCAAATGAAAAACTGTTTTTT
CASSYHKRDANEKLFF
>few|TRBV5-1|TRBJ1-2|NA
TGCGCCAGCAGCGAGGACACCTATGGCTACACCTTC
CASSEDTYGYTF
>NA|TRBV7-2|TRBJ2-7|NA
TGTGCCAGCAGCGCAGGGGGGGGAGGGTCCCACGAGCAGTACTTC
CASSAGGGGSHEQYF
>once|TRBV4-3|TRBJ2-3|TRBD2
TGCGCCAGCAGCCCCACTTCAGCGGGAGGCTGGGATACGCAGTATTTT
CASSPTSAGGWDTQYF
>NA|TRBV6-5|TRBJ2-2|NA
TGTGCCAGCAGTTACTCAGGGGTCGGGGAGCTGTTTTTT
CASSYSGVGELFF
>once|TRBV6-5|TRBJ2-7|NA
TGTGCCAGCAGTTCCTACAGCTACGAGCAGTACTTC
CASSSYSYEQYF
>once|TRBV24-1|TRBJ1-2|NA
TGTGCCACCAGTGATTCGGGCAGGGTTACGAACTATGGCTACACCTTC
CATSDSGRVTNYGYTF
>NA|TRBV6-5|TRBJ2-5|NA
TGTGCCAGCACCTGGGACTTCCAAGAGACCCAGTACTTC
CASTWDFQETQYF
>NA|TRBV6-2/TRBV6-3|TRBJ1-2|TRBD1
TGTGCCAGCAACCCGGACAGGGAAGATGGCTACACCTTC
CASNPDREDGYTF
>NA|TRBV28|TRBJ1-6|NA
TGTGCCAGCAGTTTAGACCAGGGGTGGAATTCACCCCTCCACTTT
CASSLDQGWNSPLHF
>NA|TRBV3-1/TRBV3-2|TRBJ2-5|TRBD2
TGTGCCAGCAGCCAGGAGAGGGCTAGCGGGAGTAAAGAGACCCAGTACTTC
CASSQERASGSKETQYF
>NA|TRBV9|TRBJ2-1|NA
TGTGCCAGCAGCCCTCACGGAGGGACACAACCCTACAATGAGCAGTTCTTC
CASSPHGGTQPYNEQFF
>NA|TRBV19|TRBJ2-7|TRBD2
TGTGCCAGTAGCCTGAACCCTAGCGGGGGCAAACACGAGCAGTACTTC
CASSLNPSGGKHEQYF
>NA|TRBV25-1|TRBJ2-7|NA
TGTGCCAGCAGTCCCGACATCACGCGTTCCTACGAGCAGTACTTC
CASSPDITRSYEQYF
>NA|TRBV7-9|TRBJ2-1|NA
TGTGCCAGCACTCGGGACTCCTTAAGGAATGAGCAGTTCTTC
CASTRDSLRNEQFF
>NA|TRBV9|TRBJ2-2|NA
TGTGCCAGCAGCGTCCCCCCTGGGGGCGGAACGAACACCGGGGAGCTGTTTTTT
CASSVPPGGGTNTGELFF
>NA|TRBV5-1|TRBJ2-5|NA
TGCGCCAGCAGCTTGGTTGTCGGAGAGACCCAGTACTTC
CASSLVVGETQYF
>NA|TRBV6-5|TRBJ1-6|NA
TGTGCCAGCAGTTACTATACGAATTCACCCCTCCACTTT
CASSYYTNSPLHF
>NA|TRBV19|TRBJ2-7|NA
TGTGCCAGTAGCGTGCACGGGGGCGAGCAGTACTTC
CASSVHGGEQYF
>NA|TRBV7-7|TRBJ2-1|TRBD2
TGTGCTAGCAGCGAGAGAAGTAGCGGGAGTCTCTACAATGAGCAGTTCTTC
CASSERSSGSLYNEQFF
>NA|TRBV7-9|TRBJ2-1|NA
TGTGCCACAACGCAGGGGCCATCCCGGGGGGATGAGCAGTTCTTC
CATTQGPSRGDEQFF
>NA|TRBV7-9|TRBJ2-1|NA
TGTGCCAGCAGCTTAGCATTAGGAGGGAGCTCCTACAATGAGCAGTTCTTC
CASSLALGGSSYNEQFF
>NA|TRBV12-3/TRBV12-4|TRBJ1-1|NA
TGTGCCAGCAGTTTTACGGAGGGCACTGAAGCTTTCTTT
CASSFTEGTEAFF
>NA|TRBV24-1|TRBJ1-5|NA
TGTGCCACCCCGCCGGTAAGCAATCAGCCCCAGCATTTT
CATPPVSNQPQHF
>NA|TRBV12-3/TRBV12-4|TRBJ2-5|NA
TGTGCCAGCAGACCTCAGGGACAAGAGACCCAGTACTTC
CASRPQGQETQYF
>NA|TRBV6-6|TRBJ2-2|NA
TGTGCCAGCAGTTACGATGGAGGGGACACCGGGGAGCTGTTTTTT
CASSYDGGDTGELFF
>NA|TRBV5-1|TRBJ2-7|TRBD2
TGCGCCAGCAGCGCTCTAGCGGGAGACGAGCAGTACTTC
CASSALAGDEQYF
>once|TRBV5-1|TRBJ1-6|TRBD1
TGCGCCAGCAGCCCGCGGGACAGATATAATTCACCCCTCCACTTT
CASSPRDRYNSPLHF
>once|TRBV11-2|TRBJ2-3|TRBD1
TGTGCCAGCAGCCCCGGGACAGGGGTCCCAGATACGCAGTATTTT
CASSPGTGVPDTQYF
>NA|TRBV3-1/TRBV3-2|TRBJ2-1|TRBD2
TGTGCCAGCAGCCAAGGATGGGGCGGGAGATCCTACAATGAGCAGTTCTTC
CASSQGWGGRSYNEQFF
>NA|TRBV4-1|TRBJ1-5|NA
TGCGCCAGCAGCCAAGATCTGGGCAATCAGCCCCAGCATTTT
CASSQDLGNQPQHF
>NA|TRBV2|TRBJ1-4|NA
TGTGCCAGCAGTGAAGGTCGAAATAATGAAAAACTGTTTTTT
CASSEGRNNEKLFF
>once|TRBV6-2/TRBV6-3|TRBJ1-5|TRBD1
TGTGCCAGCAGTTCGAAACAGGGGAGCAATCAGCCCCAGCATTTT
CASSSKQGSNQPQHF
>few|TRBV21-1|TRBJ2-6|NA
TGTGCCAGCAGCAAAGGGGGGCACAATTTCTCTGGGGCCAACGTCCTGACTTTC
CASSKGGHNFSGANVLTF
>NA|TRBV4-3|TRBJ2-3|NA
TGCGCCAGCAGCCAAGCCCAATGGAGCACAGATACGCAGTATTTT
CASSQAQWSTDTQYF